The 10 T cell receptor beta chains listed next were all sequenced from one sample in a study of blood T cell repertoires in COVID-19. The table came from immunoSEQ multiplex PCR; TCRdb's copy has only in-frame clones and leaves some out. Of 120,000 to 150,000 clones listed, around 87% were seen once; the top ten hold just over 3%. Sequences were obtained from peripheral blood. The receptors were gathered from a woman between 55 and 75 years old with active COVID-19.

This sequence joins TRBV10-3 and TRBJ2-1; maybe TRBD1 (5 bases). This CDR3 is 14 amino acids long. The V gene lost 2 bases and the J gene lost 9 bases, with 14 bases spanning the gap. The V gene's germline CDR1 is ENHRY and CDR2 SYGVKD. CDR3 DNA: TGTGCCATCAGTGAGATTCCAGGGCCGGGTGAGCAGTTCTTC. Protein: CAISEIPGPGEQFF.

Regarding this clone: Mismatch with germline at one junction end may stem from a read error. This rearrangement joins TRBV7-9 to TRBJ2-1; no reliable D call. The CDR3 covers 13 residues. Germline V gene lookup returns CDR1 SEHNR and CDR2 FQNEAQ (reference sequence). The CDR3 spells CASSLNGRSTTVF. In DNA form, the CDR3 reads TGTGCCAGCAGCTTAAATGGGCGATCAACGACGGTCTTC. The full variable domain, rest sourced from reference TRBV7-9 and TRBJ2-1, is DTGVSQNPRHKITKRGQNVTFRCDPISEHNRLYWYRQTLGQGPEFLTYFQNEAQLEKSRLLSDRFSAERPKGSFSTLEIQRTEQGDSAMYLCASSLNGRSTTVFGPGTRLTVL.

The chain links TRBV28 to TRBJ1-2; a possible D gene is TRBD1 (5 bases). The CDR3 is made up of 13 amino acids. Germline lookup yields CDR1 MDHEN and CDR2 SYDVKM. The V end lost 6 bases, the J end lost 8 bases, and 16 bases lay between the germline ends. Here the CDR3 reads CASSPSGVGGYTF. The DNA of the CDR3 is TGTGCCAGCAGCCCTTCGGGGGTGGGGGGCTACACCTTC.

The V gene is TRBV11-2, the J gene TRBJ2-1, with TRBD1 identical over 7 bases. Germline V CDR1 and CDR2: SGHAT, FQNNGV. The CDR3 extends over 15 amino acids. The junction had 9 bases not matched to a gene; V was cut back by 0 bases and J by 10 bases. CDR3 DNA: TGTGCCAGCAGCTTAGATCGCGAGACAGGGTGGGAGCAGTTCTTC. Translated: CASSLDRETGWEQFF.

The CDR3 region has the DNA TGTGCCAGCAGACGACAGGGGGCCGGAGCAACTAATGAAAAACTGTTTTTT. It encodes CASRRQGAGATNEKLFF. This chain connects TRBV6-6 to TRBJ1-4, with 10 bases matching TRBD1. Trimming removed 6 bases from V and 0 bases from J; junction bases left unmatched: 7. From germline, CDR1 is MNHNY and CDR2 SVGAGI (reference sequence). The CDR3 is 17 amino acids.

The V gene is TRBV11-2, the J gene TRBJ1-2; 7 nucleotides match TRBD1. CDR1 and CDR2 from the germline V gene are SGHAT and FQNNGV. The CDR3 has 15 amino acids. Trimming cost V 1 base and J 3 bases; bases outside gene matches: 5. The CDR3 nucleotides are TGTGCCAGCAGCTTAGGCCGAGGGGGCGACTATGGCTACACCTTC. It is translated as CASSLGRGGDYGYTF.

V is TRBV5-4 and J is TRBJ2-3, with unresolved D. Trimming took off 4 bases at V and 2 bases at J, with 11 bases between the two ends. CDR1 is SGHNT, CDR2 YYREEE, per germline (reference sequence). The CDR3 loop spans 14 amino acids. The chain's CDR3 is CASSSQRDTDTQYF. Here the CDR3 DNA reads TGTGCCAGCAGCAGCCAGCGAGACACAGATACGCAGTATTTT.

The V and J genes are TRBV6-5 and TRBJ2-1, with 8 bases aligning to TRBD2. V trimming: 6 bases; J trimming: 10 bases; junction bases outside the gene matches: 14. From germline, CDR1 is MNHEY and CDR2 SVGAGI. The CDR3 loop spans 15 amino acids. The CDR3 reads CASRGAGDFAREQFF. For the CDR3, the DNA is TGTGCCAGCAGAGGAGCGGGAGATTTCGCGAGAGAGCAGTTCTTC.

The DNA for the CDR3 is TGTGCCAGCAGCTTAGCGATGGGGCTTGGGACTGAAGCTTTCTTT. As protein: CASSLAMGLGTEAFF. The J gene is TRBJ1-1, the V gene TRBV7-9, with TRBD1 as a possible D gene (5 bases). The CDR3 totals 15 residues. Germline V gives CDR1 SEHNR, CDR2 FQNEAQ (reference sequence). V was pared by 0 bases and J by 5 bases, with 13 bases between.

The rearrangement joins TRBV7-2 to TRBJ2-3, with no clear D. This CDR3 has 14 amino acids. The V end was cut by 3 bases, the J end by 2 bases, with 9 bases between. CDR1 is SGHTA, CDR2 FQGNSA, per germline. CDR3 sequence (DNA): TGTGCCAGCAGCTTCGACACGTACACAGATACGCAGTATTTT. It specifies CASSFDTYTDTQYF.